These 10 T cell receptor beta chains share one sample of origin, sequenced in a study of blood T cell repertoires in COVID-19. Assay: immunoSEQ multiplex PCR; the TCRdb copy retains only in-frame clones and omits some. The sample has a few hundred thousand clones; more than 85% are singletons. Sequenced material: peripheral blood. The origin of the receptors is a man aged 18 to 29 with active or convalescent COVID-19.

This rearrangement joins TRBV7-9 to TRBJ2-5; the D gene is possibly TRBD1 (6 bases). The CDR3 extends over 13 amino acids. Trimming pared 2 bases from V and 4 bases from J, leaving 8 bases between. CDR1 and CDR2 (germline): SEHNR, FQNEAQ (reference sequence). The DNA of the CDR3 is TGTGCCAGCAGCTTACTGGGGGCAGAGACCCAGTACTTC. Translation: CASSLLGAETQYF.

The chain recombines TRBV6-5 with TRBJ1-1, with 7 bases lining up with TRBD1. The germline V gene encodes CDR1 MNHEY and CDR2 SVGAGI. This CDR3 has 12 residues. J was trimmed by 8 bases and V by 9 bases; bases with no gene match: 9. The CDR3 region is CASRKGAREAFF. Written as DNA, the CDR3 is TGTGCCAGTCGCAAGGGGGCTAGGGAAGCTTTCTTT.

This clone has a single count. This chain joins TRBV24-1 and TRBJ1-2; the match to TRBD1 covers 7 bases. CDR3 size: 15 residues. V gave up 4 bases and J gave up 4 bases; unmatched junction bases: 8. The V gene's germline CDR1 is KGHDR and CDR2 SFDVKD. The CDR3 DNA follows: TGTGCCACCAGTGAAGGGGGCAGGGGACCCTATGGCTACACCTTC. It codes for CATSEGGRGPYGYTF.

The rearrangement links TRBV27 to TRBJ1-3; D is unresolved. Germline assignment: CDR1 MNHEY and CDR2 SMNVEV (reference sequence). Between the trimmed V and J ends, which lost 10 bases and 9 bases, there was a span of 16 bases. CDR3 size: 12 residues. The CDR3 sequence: CATHTRRSTIYF. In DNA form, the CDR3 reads TGTGCCACCCATACCAGGAGGTCCACCATATATTTT.

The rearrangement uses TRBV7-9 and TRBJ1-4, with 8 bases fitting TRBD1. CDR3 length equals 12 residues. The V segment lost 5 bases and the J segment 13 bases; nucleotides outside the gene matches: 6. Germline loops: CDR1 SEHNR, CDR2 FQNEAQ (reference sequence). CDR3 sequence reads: CASSPDRVTLFF. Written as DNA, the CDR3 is TGTGCCAGCAGCCCGGACAGGGTAACACTGTTTTTT.

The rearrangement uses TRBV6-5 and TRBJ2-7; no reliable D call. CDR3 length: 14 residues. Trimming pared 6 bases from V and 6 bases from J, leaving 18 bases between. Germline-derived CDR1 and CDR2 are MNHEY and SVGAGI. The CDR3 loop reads CASSYEESSPEQYF. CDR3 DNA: TGTGCCAGCAGCTACGAGGAATCTTCCCCCGAGCAGTACTTC.

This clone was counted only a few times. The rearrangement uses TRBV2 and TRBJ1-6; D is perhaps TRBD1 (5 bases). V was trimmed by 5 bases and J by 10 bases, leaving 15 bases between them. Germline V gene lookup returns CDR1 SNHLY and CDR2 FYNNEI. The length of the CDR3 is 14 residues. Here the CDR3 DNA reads TGTGCCAGCAGTAGAGACAGAGCCCGATCACCCCTCCACTTT. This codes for CASSRDRARSPLHF.

CDR3: CASSPARDSSYNSPLHF. The CDR3 DNA follows: TGTGCCAGTAGCCCGGCACGGGACAGCTCCTATAATTCACCCCTCCACTTT. This chain uses TRBV19 with TRBJ1-6; 7 nucleotides match TRBD1. CDR3 length: 17 amino acids. The trim removed 6 bases at V and 0 bases at J, leaving 8 bases unmatched. The V gene's germline CDR1 is LNHDA and CDR2 SQIVND (reference sequence).

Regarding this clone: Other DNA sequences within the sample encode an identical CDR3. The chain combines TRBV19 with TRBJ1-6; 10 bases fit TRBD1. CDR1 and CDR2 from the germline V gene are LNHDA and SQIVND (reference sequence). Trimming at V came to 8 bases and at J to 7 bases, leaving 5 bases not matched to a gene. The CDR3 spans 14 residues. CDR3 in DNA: TGTGCCAGTTCACGGGACAGGGGCAATTCACCCCTCCACTTT. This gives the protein CASSRDRGNSPLHF.

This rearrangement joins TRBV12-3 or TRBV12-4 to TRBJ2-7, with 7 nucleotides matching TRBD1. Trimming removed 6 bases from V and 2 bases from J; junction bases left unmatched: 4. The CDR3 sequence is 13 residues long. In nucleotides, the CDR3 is TGTGCCAGCAGGAACAGGGGACCCTACGAGCAGTACTTC. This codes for CASRNRGPYEQYF.